This T cell receptor beta chain was obtained from a study of early T cells in non-severe SARS-CoV-2 infection (dated by TCRdb to the early 2020s). Study-wide context: Bulk RNA from unsorted whole blood was used for TCR sequencing, so alpha and beta chains could not be paired. Results the study describes overall, beyond this receptor: VDJdb matching was skewed toward anti-spike CD8 responses and likely underestimated virus-specific expansions, missing private and CD4 specificities.

This clonotype was observed a few times. What this receptor recognizes is not known. Nothing much larger sits one base from this clone, and base qualities are not available. Reading the germline V gene gives CDR1 SGHVS and CDR2 FNYEAQ. Trimmed from V: 4 bases; trimmed from J: 8 bases; junction bases lacking a gene match: 15. Including the terminal cysteine and phenylalanine, the CDR3 comprises 17 residues. Only CDR3 DNA is held: 51 bases, read in frame from base 1. The library was generated by 5' RACE. Reads for this sample came from a NextSeq 500. To correct for sequencing error and PCR bias, the TCR library protocol tagged individual cDNA molecules with unique molecular identifiers. Sequencing covered both TCR alpha and beta chains, and within each sample the abundances of alpha and beta sequences were tightly co-correlated. Per the original workflow: Decombinator V4 was used to annotate the V gene, J gene and CDR3 of the TCR sequences. Expanded TCRs were defined as changing significantly between any two time points under a Poisson model with p below 0.0001. TCR abundances were normalised to the total number of TCRs sequenced per sample and expressed as counts per million. MAIT TCRs were defined by TRAV1-2 paired with TRAJ12, TRAJ20 or TRAJ33, and iNKT TCRs by TRAV10 paired with TRAJ18. A search of VDJdb, accessed on 1 November 2021, was run for TCRs annotated to CMV, EBV and SARS-CoV-2, with TCRs annotated for multiple antigens excluded. In-frame beta chains were kept once TCRdb had trimmed the public reads at Q25 with fastp and called clones with MiXCR. Rows are unified per CDR3 protein, each entry keeping the most common DNA and genes. The V and J calls follow TCRdb's processing rather than the paper's. In all, the sample holds under 85,000 distinct CDR3 sequences, and 9% to 14% of those were seen once. Approximately 2.4% of the sample belongs to the ten largest clones.

The study was a case-control design nested within a healthcare worker cohort in London, UK, with weekly nasopharyngeal swab PCR tests and blood sampling. Healthcare workers were enrolled in the week of the UK lockdown, from 23 to 31 March 2020, and were followed every week for up to roughly 15 weeks. The TCR sequence derives from an adult who was a healthcare worker with PCR-confirmed SARS-CoV-2 infection or an uninfected control (not recorded which). What was sequenced was whole blood. The V gene is TRBV7-6 and the J gene is TRBJ2-2; 8 central nucleotides agree with TRBD1. CDR3 sequence: CASSSSQGARLIGELFF. The DNA is as follows: TGTGCCAGCAGCTCTTCGCAGGGGGCGCGATTAATTGGGGAGCTGTTTTTT.